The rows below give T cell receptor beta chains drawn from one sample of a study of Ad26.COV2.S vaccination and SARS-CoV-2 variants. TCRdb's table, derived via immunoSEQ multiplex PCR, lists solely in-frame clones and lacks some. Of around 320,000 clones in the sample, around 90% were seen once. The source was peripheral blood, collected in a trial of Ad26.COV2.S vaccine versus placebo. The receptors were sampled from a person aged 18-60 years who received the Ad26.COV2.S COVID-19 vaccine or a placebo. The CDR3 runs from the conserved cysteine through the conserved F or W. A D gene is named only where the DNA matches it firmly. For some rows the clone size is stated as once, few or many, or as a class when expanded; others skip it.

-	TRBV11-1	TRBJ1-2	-	CASSLDYRRVHGYTF	TGTGCCAGCAGCTTAGACTACCGCAGGGTCCATGGCTACACCTTC
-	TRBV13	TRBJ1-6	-	CASSLGGSYNSPLHF	TGTGCCAGCAGCTTGGGAGGCTCCTATAATTCACCCCTCCACTTT
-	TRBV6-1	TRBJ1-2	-	CASSERMVQGRGYTF	TGTGCCAGCAGTGAAAGAATGGTACAGGGACGTGGCTACACCTTC
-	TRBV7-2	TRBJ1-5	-	CASSLRGGSQPQHF	TGTGCCAGCAGCTTGCGGGGGGGAAGTCAGCCCCAGCATTTT
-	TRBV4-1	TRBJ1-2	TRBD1	CASSEPGTGRTEYGYTF	TGCGCCAGCAGCGAACCCGGGACAGGGAGGACGGAATATGGCTACACCTTC
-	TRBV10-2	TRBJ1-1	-	CASSELEGEAFF	TGCGCCAGCAGTGAGTTGGAAGGGGAGGCTTTCTTT
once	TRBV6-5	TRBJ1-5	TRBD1	CASSYGQGGWPQHF	TGTGCCAGCAGTTACGGGCAGGGGGGATGGCCCCAGCATTTT
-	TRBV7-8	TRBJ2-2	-	CASAEGPQNTGELFF	TGTGCCAGCGCCGAGGGACCACAGAACACCGGGGAGCTGTTTTTT
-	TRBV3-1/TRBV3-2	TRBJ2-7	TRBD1	CASTSSTTGTGFYEQYF	TGTGCCAGCACCTCATCGACCACCGGGACAGGGTTCTACGAGCAGTACTTC
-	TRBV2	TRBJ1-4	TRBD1	CASNEGAGNEKLFF	TGTGCCAGCAACGAGGGGGCTGGTAATGAAAAACTGTTTTTT
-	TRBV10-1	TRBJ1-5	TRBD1	CASSELDRGDNQPQHF	TGCGCCAGCAGTGAGCTAGACAGGGGAGACAATCAGCCCCAGCATTTT
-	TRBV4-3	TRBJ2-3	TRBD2	CASSPMAGLDTDTQYF	TGCGCCAGCAGCCCCATGGCGGGACTAGACACAGATACGCAGTATTTT
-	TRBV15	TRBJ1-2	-	CATSRGRGESGYTF	TGTGCCACCAGCAGAGGCAGGGGCGAGAGTGGCTACACCTTC
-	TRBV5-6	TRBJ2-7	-	CASRAQGSPYEQYF	TGTGCCAGCAGAGCCCAGGGTTCTCCCTACGAGCAGTACTTC
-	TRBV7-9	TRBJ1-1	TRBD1	CASSTGGENTEAFF	TGTGCCAGCAGCACAGGGGGCGAAAACACTGAAGCTTTCTTT
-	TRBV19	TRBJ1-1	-	CASSPSGGAEAFF	TGTGCCAGTAGTCCGTCGGGTGGTGCTGAAGCTTTCTTT
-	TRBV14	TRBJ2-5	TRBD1	CASSRLQGQETQYF	TGTGCCAGCAGTCGGCTACAGGGGCAAGAGACCCAGTACTTC
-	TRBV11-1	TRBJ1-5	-	CASSLGAGNNQPQHF	TGTGCCAGCAGCTTAGGGGCAGGGAACAATCAGCCCCAGCATTTT
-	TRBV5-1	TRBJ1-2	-	CASSGRTGANYGYTF	TGCGCCAGCAGCGGTAGGACCGGTGCTAACTATGGCTACACCTTC
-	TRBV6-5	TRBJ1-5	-	CASSLQDNQPQHF	TGTGCCAGCAGTCTACAGGACAATCAGCCCCAGCATTTT
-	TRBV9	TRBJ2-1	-	CASSVGTGYNEQFF	TGTGCCAGCAGCGTAGGTACAGGTTACAATGAGCAGTTCTTC
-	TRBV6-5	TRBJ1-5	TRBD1	CASSYRTGQPQHF	TGTGCCAGCAGTTACAGGACAGGCCAGCCCCAGCATTTT
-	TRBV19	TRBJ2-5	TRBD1	CASSIDPGQGLETQYF	TGTGCCAGTAGTATAGATCCGGGACAGGGTTTGGAGACCCAGTACTTC
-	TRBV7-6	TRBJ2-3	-	CASSLEPDPSQRTQYF	TGTGCCAGCAGCTTAGAACCGGACCCTTCACAGCGTACGCAGTATTTT
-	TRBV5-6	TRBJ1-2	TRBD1	CASSFRQGHEGYTF	TGTGCCAGCAGCTTCAGACAGGGGCATGAGGGCTACACCTTC
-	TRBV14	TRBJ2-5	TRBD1	CASSQDWWDRQETQYF	TGTGCCAGCAGCCAAGATTGGTGGGACAGGCAAGAGACCCAGTACTTC
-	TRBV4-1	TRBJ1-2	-	CASSPAGRNSYTF	TGCGCCAGCAGCCCCGCGGGGCGTAACAGCTACACCTTC
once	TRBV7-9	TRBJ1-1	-	CASSNSGRDTEAFF	TGTGCCAGCAGTAACTCGGGCCGGGACACTGAAGCTTTCTTT